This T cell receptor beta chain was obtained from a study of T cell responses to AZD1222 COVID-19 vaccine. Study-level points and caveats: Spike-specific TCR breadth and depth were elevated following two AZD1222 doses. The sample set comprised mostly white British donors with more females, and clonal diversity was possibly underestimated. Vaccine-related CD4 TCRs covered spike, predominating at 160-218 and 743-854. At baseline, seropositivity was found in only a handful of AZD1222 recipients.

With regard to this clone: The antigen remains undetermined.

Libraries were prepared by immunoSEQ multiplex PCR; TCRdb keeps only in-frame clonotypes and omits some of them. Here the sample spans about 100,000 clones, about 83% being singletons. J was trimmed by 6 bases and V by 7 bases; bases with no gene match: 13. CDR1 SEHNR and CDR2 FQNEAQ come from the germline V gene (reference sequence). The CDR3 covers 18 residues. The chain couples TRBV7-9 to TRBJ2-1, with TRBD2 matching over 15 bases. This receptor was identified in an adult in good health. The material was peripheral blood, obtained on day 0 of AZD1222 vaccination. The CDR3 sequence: CASKLGTSGRRGGNEQFF. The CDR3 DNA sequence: TGTGCCAGCAAATTGGGGACTAGCGGGAGGAGGGGTGGCAATGAGCAGTTCTTC.